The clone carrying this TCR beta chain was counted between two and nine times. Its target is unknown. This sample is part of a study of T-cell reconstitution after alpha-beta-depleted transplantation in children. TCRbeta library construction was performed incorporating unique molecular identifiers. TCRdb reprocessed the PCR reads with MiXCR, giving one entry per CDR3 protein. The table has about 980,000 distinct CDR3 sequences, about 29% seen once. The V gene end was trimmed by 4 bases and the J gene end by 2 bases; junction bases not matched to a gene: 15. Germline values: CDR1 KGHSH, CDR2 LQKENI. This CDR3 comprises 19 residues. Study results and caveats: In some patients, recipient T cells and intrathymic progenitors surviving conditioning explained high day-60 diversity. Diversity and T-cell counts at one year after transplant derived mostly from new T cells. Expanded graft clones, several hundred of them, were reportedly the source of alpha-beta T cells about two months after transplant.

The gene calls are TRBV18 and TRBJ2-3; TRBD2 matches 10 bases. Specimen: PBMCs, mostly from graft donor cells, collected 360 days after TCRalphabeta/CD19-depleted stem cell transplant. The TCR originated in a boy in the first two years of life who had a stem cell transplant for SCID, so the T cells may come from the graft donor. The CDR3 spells CASSRFPLSGGAVTDTQYF. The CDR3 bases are TGTGCCAGCTCACGCTTCCCTCTCAGCGGGGGGGCCGTCACAGATACGCAGTATTTT.